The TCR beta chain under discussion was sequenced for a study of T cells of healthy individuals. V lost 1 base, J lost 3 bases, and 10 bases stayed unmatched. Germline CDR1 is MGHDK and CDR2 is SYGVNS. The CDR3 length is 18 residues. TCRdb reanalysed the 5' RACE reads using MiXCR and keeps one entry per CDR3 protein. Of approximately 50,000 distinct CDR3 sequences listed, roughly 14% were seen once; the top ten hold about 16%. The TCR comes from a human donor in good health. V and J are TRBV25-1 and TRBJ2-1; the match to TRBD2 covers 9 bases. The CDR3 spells CASSESPGSGGFYNEQFF. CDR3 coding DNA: TGTGCCAGCAGTGAATCACCAGGTAGCGGGGGTTTCTACAATGAGCAGTTCTTC.